A single sample is the source of the 31 T cell receptor beta chains below, sequenced in a study of blood T cells in healthy people across ages. Next came a second PCR, run for about 6 to 12 cycles, which used a sample-barcoded 5' primer along with a J-beta primer mix. TCRdb re-called the 5' RACE reads with MiXCR, one entry per CDR3 protein. The sample lists over 600,000 distinct CDR3 sequences, 40% to 45% seen once, with 25% to 30% in the top ten. Sequencing was carried out using blood. These receptor sequences come from a man older than 75 in good health.

The genes are TRBV7-2 and TRBJ2-3, with 10 positions matching TRBD2. V lost 4 bases to trimming and J lost 5 bases; unmatched junction nucleotides: 15. There are 18 residues in the CDR3. CDR1 and CDR2 (germline): SGHTA, FQGNSA. Here the CDR3 DNA reads TGTGCCAGCAGCTCCCGTCCTAGCGGGAGAAGGAGTGGAGATACGCAGTATTTT. It codes for CASSSRPSGRRSGDTQYF. The whole variable domain, filled in from reference TRBV7-2 and TRBJ2-3, reads GAGVSQSPSNKVTEKGKDVELRCDPISGHTALYWYRQSLGQGLEFLIYFQGNSAPDKSGLPSDRFSAERTGGSVSTLTIQRTQQEDSAVYLCASSSRPSGRRSGDTQYFGPGTRLTVL.

This clonotype was counted between two and nine times. CDR3 in DNA: TGTGCCAGCAGCTTAGCCGGCGGCAGGGGGTACGGCTACGAGCAGTACTTC. Translating it yields CASSLAGGRGYGYEQYF. The rearrangement links TRBV13 to TRBJ2-7; 7 positions match TRBD1. Germline-derived CDR1 and CDR2 are PRHDT and FYEKMQ (reference sequence). The length of the CDR3 is 17 residues. The V segment lost 1 base and the J segment 3 bases; nucleotides outside the gene matches: 12.

In this sample, this clonotype turned up a few times. The chain is built from TRBV27 and TRBJ1-2, with D perhaps TRBD1 (6 bases). This CDR3 has 14 residues. Germline CDR1 reads MNHEY; CDR2 reads SMNVEV (reference sequence). V dropped 4 bases and J dropped 7 bases, with 16 bases sitting between them. In DNA, the CDR3 is TGTGCCAGCAGTTCATTACAGGGTCGGAGTGGCTACACCTTC. Translating it yields CASSSLQGRSGYTF.

This clonotype was found a few times. This rearrangement joins TRBV6-2 or TRBV6-3 to TRBJ2-5; the D gene is possibly TRBD1 (6 bases). The V and J ends lost 0 bases and 6 bases respectively, with 11 bases between them. The CDR3 is made up of 14 amino acids. In germline, CDR1 is MNHEY, CDR2 SVGEGT. CDR3: CASSYSTRGKTQYF. Here the CDR3 DNA reads TGTGCCAGCAGTTACTCGACCAGGGGAAAGACCCAGTACTTC.

This clonotype was seen a handful of times. The rearrangement uses TRBV7-2 and TRBJ2-5, with D tentatively TRBD2 (5 bases). The DNA matches TRBJ2-7 better at its end, which makes the J call doubtful. Germline V CDR1 and CDR2: SGHTA, FQGNSA. The CDR3 totals 14 residues. CDR3 coding DNA: TGTGCCAGCAGCTTGTACGGGAATCGAGGCGAGCAGTACTTC. It translates to CASSLYGNRGEQYF.

The rearrangement joins TRBV7-9 to TRBJ1-4; D not resolved. This CDR3 is 16 amino acids long. Germline CDR1 SEHNR, CDR2 FQNEAQ (reference sequence). Deletions cut 5 bases from V and 7 bases from J, with 20 bases between. The CDR3 nucleotides read TGTGCCAGCAGCCTCAGGACCCTTTCGGTGGGTGAAAAACTGTTTTTT. Translating it yields CASSLRTLSVGEKLFF.

The V gene is TRBV29-1, the J gene TRBJ2-3; the D is unclear. Germline CDR1 and CDR2: SQVTM and ANQGSEA. CDR3 size: 11 residues. Between the trimmed V and J ends, which lost 4 bases and 10 bases, there was a span of 12 bases. Here the CDR3 reads CSVVSRDAQYF. The CDR3 region has the DNA TGCAGCGTTGTGTCCCGTGATGCGCAGTATTTT.

This clonotype has only a few counts. V is TRBV5-6 and J is TRBJ2-4; TRBD1 agrees at 9 bases. Unmatched junction bases numbered 10, after V lost 3 bases and J lost 3 bases. The CDR3 extends over 17 amino acids. From germline, CDR1 is SGHDT and CDR2 YYEEEE. The chain's CDR3 is CASSSITGGLGKNIQYF. CDR3 in DNA: TGTGCCAGCAGCTCCATCACAGGGGGCTTGGGCAAAAACATTCAGTACTTC.

This clonotype has a handful of counts. The chain links TRBV7-2 to TRBJ2-7; D remains ambiguous. Germline values: CDR1 SGHTA, CDR2 FQGNSA. Trimming stripped 0 bases from V and 4 bases from J, with 13 bases between. There are 15 residues in the CDR3. CDR3 sequence: CASSLAPRVQYEQYF. Here the CDR3 DNA reads TGTGCCAGCAGCTTAGCGCCTAGGGTTCAATACGAGCAGTACTTC.

The gene calls are TRBV11-2 and TRBJ2-7, with D possibly being TRBD2 (6 bases). The germline V gene encodes CDR1 SGHAT and CDR2 FQNNGV. This CDR3 comprises 14 residues. Trimming left V 6 bases short and J 1 base short, with 13 bases between. CDR3 protein: CASSGRSRSYEQYF. The CDR3 bases are TGTGCCAGCAGTGGGAGGAGCAGGTCCTACGAGCAGTACTTC.

This clonotype was found a few times. The V gene is TRBV12-3 or TRBV12-4, the J gene TRBJ1-2; tentative D call: TRBD1 (5 bases). Trimming took 5 bases from V and 2 from J, leaving 15 bases between them. This CDR3 spans 15 amino acids. The CDR3: CASSQRTTDNYGYTF. The CDR3 nucleotides read TGTGCCAGCAGTCAAAGGACAACAGACAACTATGGCTACACCTTC.

The chain has TRBV24-1 and TRBJ2-7, with 9 bases aligning to TRBD2. This CDR3 comprises 13 residues. Germline values: CDR1 KGHDR, CDR2 SFDVKD. Germline trimming cut 6 bases from V and 4 bases from J; bases unmatched to any gene: 3. The CDR3 loop is CATSLSGRYEQYF. The CDR3 coding sequence is TGTGCCACCAGTCTTAGCGGGAGATACGAGCAGTACTTC.

This chain joins TRBV11-3 and TRBJ1-1, with D unclear. Trimming took 2 bases from V and 2 from J, leaving 6 bases between them. The CDR3 runs to 13 residues. In germline, CDR1 is SGHNT, CDR2 YENEEA. The CDR3 nucleotides are TGTGCCAGCAGCTTAAAGGTTAACACTGAAGCTTTCTTT. As protein: CASSLKVNTEAFF.

This clonotype was found a few times. This chain links TRBV27 with TRBJ2-1; 7 nucleotides align to TRBD1. Germline CDR1 reads MNHEY; CDR2 reads SMNVEV (reference sequence). The ends lost 1 base at V and 7 bases at J; junction bases unmatched: 16. The CDR3 runs 18 residues. The CDR3 bases are TGTGCCAGCAGTTTATACAGGGGACCCCGTGGGTTATTGAATGAGCAGTTCTTC. Encoded protein: CASSLYRGPRGLLNEQFF.

There are a few counts of this clonotype. V gene TRBV20-1 combines with J gene TRBJ2-7; 7 nucleotides align to TRBD1. The CDR3 contains 12 residues. Trimming cost V 5 bases and J 3 bases; bases outside gene matches: 4. The germline CDR1 and CDR2 sequences are DFQATT and SNEGSKA (reference sequence). In nucleotides, the CDR3 is TGCAGTGCTCTACAGGGGAACTACGAGCAGTACTTC. Translation gives CSALQGNYEQYF.

This clonotype turned up a few times. The genes are TRBV18 and TRBJ2-7; D is uncertain. The V end lost 2 bases, the J end lost 6 bases, and 5 bases lay between the germline ends. CDR1 KGHSH and CDR2 LQKENI come from the germline V gene. This CDR3 has 11 residues. CDR3 protein: CASSPRSEQYF. The DNA of the CDR3 is TGTGCCAGCTCACCAAGGTCCGAGCAGTACTTC.

V is TRBV11-2 and J is TRBJ2-1, with D possibly matching TRBD1 (6 bases). V lost 5 bases and J lost 6, with 14 bases in between. The CDR3 contains 14 residues. Germline V gene data show CDR1 as SGHAT and CDR2 as FQNNGV. As DNA, the CDR3 is TGTGCCAGCAGCCCCACCGGGACACTCAATGAGCAGTTCTTC. It encodes CASSPTGTLNEQFF. The complete variable domain, with remaining parts taken from reference TRBV11-2 and TRBJ2-1, reads EAGVAQSPRYKIIEKRQSVAFWCNPISGHATLYWYQQILGQGPKLLIQFQNNGVVDDSQLPKDRFSAERLKGVDSTLKIQPAKLEDSAVYLCASSPTGTLNEQFFGPGTRLTVL.

This clonotype turned up a few times. This rearrangement joins TRBV11-1 to TRBJ2-5; TRBD2 agrees at 10 bases. V was pared by 6 bases and J by 1 base, with 8 bases of the junction left unmatched. CDR1 SGHAT and CDR2 FQDESV come from the germline V gene (reference sequence). The CDR3 totals 16 residues. CDR3: CASSTGTSAVQETQYF. The CDR3 region has the DNA TGTGCCAGCAGTACAGGGACTAGCGCCGTCCAAGAGACCCAGTACTTC. Combining the CDR3 with reference TRBV11-1 and TRBJ2-5 gives the whole variable domain EAEVAQSPRYKITEKSQAVAFWCDPISGHATLYWYRQILGQGPELLVQFQDESVVDDSQLPKDRFSAERLKGVDSTLKIQPAELGDSAMYLCASSTGTSAVQETQYFGPGTRLLVL.

Only a few counts were recorded for this clonotype. The V call is TRBV29-1, the J call TRBJ1-4; 9 nucleotides agree with TRBD1. Looked up from germline, CDR1 is SQVTM and CDR2 is ANQGSEA. The CDR3 is 14 amino acids. The J segment lost 8 bases and the V segment lost 4 bases, leaving 8 bases of the junction unmatched. The CDR3 region is CSVARTGAGEKLFF. In DNA, the CDR3 is TGCAGCGTTGCGCGGACAGGGGCAGGGGAAAAACTGTTTTTT.

Turning to this clonotype: Given a much more abundant clone one base away, this may be a read error. This chain joins TRBV29-1 and TRBJ2-1, with TRBD2 matching over 9 bases. The length of the CDR3 is 12 residues. Germline CDR1 reads SQVTM; CDR2 reads ANQGSEA. The V and J ends lost 3 bases and 11 bases, in that order; junction bases with no gene match: 5. DNA of the CDR3: TGCAGCGTTGAGCGGGGGGGCGCTAAGCAGTTCTTC. This sequence encodes CSVERGGAKQFF.

This chain links TRBV24-1 with TRBJ2-3; D uncertain. Per germline, CDR1 KGHDR and CDR2 SFDVKD. The CDR3 contains 13 residues. Trimming stripped 3 bases from V and 0 bases from J, with 3 bases between. The CDR3 loop is CATSDASTDTQYF. In nucleotides, the CDR3 is TGTGCCACCAGTGATGCCAGCACAGATACGCAGTATTTT.

This clonotype was picked up many times. The rearrangement joins TRBV28 to TRBJ2-5; 9 bases agree with TRBD1. J was trimmed by 2 bases and V by 5 bases; bases with no gene match: 9. The CDR3 is 16 residues long. Germline CDR1 reads MDHEN; CDR2 reads SYDVKM. The CDR3: CASSLVGTGTQETQYF. The CDR3 DNA reads as TGTGCCAGCAGTCTAGTTGGGACAGGGACTCAAGAGACCCAGTACTTC.

The V call is TRBV5-1, the J call TRBJ2-2; D is unclear. V lost 0 bases, J lost 2 bases, and 11 bases lay in between. This CDR3 spans 16 amino acids. Germline V CDR1 and CDR2: SGHRS, YFSETQ. CDR3 sequence: CASSLAAQSNTGELFF. CDR3 DNA: TGCGCCAGCAGCTTGGCCGCGCAGAGCAACACCGGGGAGCTGTTTTTT.

This clonotype occurred a few times. The CDR3 reads CASSQPGEGIQYF. CDR3 nucleotide sequence: TGTGCCAGCAGCCAACCAGGGGAGGGCATTCAGTACTTC. The gene calls are TRBV4-2 and TRBJ2-4; possible D gene TRBD2, 7 bases. This CDR3 has 13 amino acids. V shed 2 bases and J shed 9 bases, with 11 bases lying between them. From germline, CDR1 is LGHNA and CDR2 YNFKEQ.

This clonotype was counted ten times or more. The genes are TRBV7-2 and TRBJ2-3, with D unresolved. Trimming removed 5 bases from V and 4 bases from J, with 7 bases in between. This CDR3 contains 12 residues. The germline V gene encodes CDR1 SGHTA and CDR2 FQGNSA. CDR3 sequence reads: CASSQVPDTQYF. DNA for the CDR3: TGTGCCAGCAGCCAGGTCCCAGATACGCAGTATTTT. The variable domain in full, with the rest retrieved from reference TRBV7-2 and TRBJ2-3, is GAGVSQSPSNKVTEKGKDVELRCDPISGHTALYWYRQSLGQGLEFLIYFQGNSAPDKSGLPSDRFSAERTGGSVSTLTIQRTQQEDSAVYLCASSQVPDTQYFGPGTRLTVL.

This clonotype was seen more than once but under ten times. V usage is TRBV20-1 and J usage is TRBJ2-7, with D unresolved. Looked up from germline, CDR1 is DFQATT and CDR2 is SNEGSKA (reference sequence). The CDR3 contains 12 residues. V was trimmed by 4 bases and J by 4 bases, leaving 11 bases between them. The CDR3 sequence: CSAKGLEYEQYF. The CDR3 DNA is TGCAGTGCTAAGGGTCTAGAGTACGAGCAGTACTTC.

This clonotype has more than one count but fewer than ten. The V call is TRBV7-2, the J call TRBJ2-4; the D gene is possibly TRBD2 (5 bases). The germline V gene encodes CDR1 SGHTA and CDR2 FQGNSA. This CDR3 is 14 amino acids long. Between the trimmed V and J ends, which lost 0 bases and 7 bases, there was a span of 10 bases. CDR3 amino acids: CASSLAGVGNIQYF. As DNA, the CDR3 is TGTGCCAGCAGCTTAGCGGGAGTGGGGAACATTCAGTACTTC.

V and J are TRBV12-3 or TRBV12-4 and TRBJ1-1; 7 bases line up with TRBD1. The CDR3 is made up of 14 amino acids. Trimming at V came to 6 bases and at J to 4 bases, leaving 8 bases not matched to a gene. The CDR3 loop reads CASRPETGRTEAFF. Here the CDR3 DNA reads TGTGCCAGCAGACCCGAGACAGGGCGCACTGAAGCTTTCTTT.

Notes on this clonotype: No DNA is shown, since the ends of the CDR3 on it are uncertain; the CDR3 is the one TCRdb lists. The chain combines TRBV12-3 or TRBV12-4 with TRBJ2-1; the table's D call, TRBD2, has no DNA check behind it. The CDR3 length is 19 residues, termini included. The CDR3 spells CASSTSGLAGGSSYNEQYF.

The chain uses TRBV12-3 or TRBV12-4 and TRBJ2-1; 12 nucleotides line up with TRBD2. This CDR3 is built from 15 residues. Trimming took 5 bases from V and 6 from J; bases not matched to a gene: 5. The CDR3 coding sequence is TGTGCCAGCAGTCGTAGACTAGCGGGAGCCAATGAGCAGTTCTTC. Its translation: CASSRRLAGANEQFF.

This clonotype has only a few counts. The rearrangement joins TRBV4-2 to TRBJ2-2, with unresolved D. This CDR3 is 15 amino acids long. The germline V gene has CDR1 LGHNA and CDR2 YNFKEQ. V gave up 2 bases and J gave up 6 bases, with 13 bases separating them. CDR3 DNA: TGTGCCAGCAGCCAATTAGTTACAGAGGCCGGGGAGCTGTTTTTT. Amino acid sequence: CASSQLVTEAGELFF.